The T cell receptor beta chain under discussion was sequenced for a study of blood T cell repertoires in COVID-19. The wider study: Acute and convalescent COVID-19 specimens originated in the United States, Italy and Spain.

This clone occurred a few times. Repertoires were generated with immunoSEQ multiplex PCR, while TCRdb's copy carries only in-frame clones and drops some. The sample consists of 62,000 or so clones, 75% to 90% of them appearing once. V was pared by 1 base and J by 6 bases, with 3 bases of the junction left unmatched. The CDR3 loop spans 14 amino acids. In germline, CDR1 is MGHRA, CDR2 YSYEKL. Material: peripheral blood. The clonotype comes from a man in his fifties or sixties with active COVID-19. This chain links TRBV4-1 with TRBJ1-2, with 9 positions matching TRBD1. The CDR3 coding sequence is TGCGCCAGCAGCCAAGTGGGACAGGGTGATGGCTACACCTTC. Its protein product is CASSQVGQGDGYTF.